One and the same sample provided the 25 T cell receptor beta chains below, sequenced in a study of cytomegalovirus exposure and HLA in healthy donors. This PCR relied on a set of 60 Vbeta primers and 13 Jbeta primers. The data were produced by immunoSEQ multiplex PCR, yet TCRdb's version contains in-frame clones alone and is incomplete. The table records approximately 110,000 clones, about 16% of them present only once. Sequenced sample: PBMCs. The receptors originated from a female donor in good health and CMV-seronegative.

This chain's CDR3 is CASSLTGPNSPLHF. CDR3 DNA: TGTGCCAGCAGCTTGACAGGTCCTAATTCACCCCTCCACTTT. The V and J genes are TRBV11-2 and TRBJ1-6; a weak D match, TRBD1 (6 bases). The CDR3 consists of 14 residues. The V gene lost 3 bases and the J gene lost 6 bases, with 9 bases spanning the gap. Germline V gene lookup returns CDR1 SGHAT and CDR2 FQNNGV.

This rearrangement joins TRBV5-1 to TRBJ1-1; unclear D gene. With 0 bases removed from V and 2 bases from J, the gap between germline ends came to 11 bases. CDR1 is SGHRS and CDR2 is YFSETQ in the germline V gene. This CDR3 spans 15 amino acids. The CDR3 DNA is TGCGCCAGCAGCTTGGTGGAGATATCTAACACTGAAGCTTTCTTT. Amino acid sequence: CASSLVEISNTEAFF.

The chain couples TRBV6-5 to TRBJ1-2; no reliable D call. Between the trimmed V and J ends, which lost 6 bases and 5 bases, there was a span of 16 bases. Germline CDR1 is MNHEY and CDR2 is SVGAGI. The CDR3 loop spans 14 amino acids. The CDR3 reads CASSRSSNGYGYTF. The CDR3 coding sequence is TGTGCCAGCAGCCGGAGCAGCAACGGTTATGGCTACACCTTC.

This clone was seen a handful of times. V gene TRBV6-6 combines with J gene TRBJ2-7, with a possible D match to TRBD2 (6 bases). Germline V lookup: CDR1 MNHNY, CDR2 SVGAGI (reference sequence). Trimming stripped 4 bases from V and 5 bases from J, with 21 bases between. The CDR3 is made up of 16 amino acids. This chain's CDR3 is CASSWADTLRGDEQYF. The DNA for the CDR3 is TGTGCCAGCAGTTGGGCAGACACTCTCCGCGGGGACGAGCAGTACTTC.

This chain's CDR3 is CASSSPGGPANTEAFF. Written as DNA, the CDR3 is TGTGCCAGCAGTTCCCCCGGGGGGCCCGCGAACACTGAAGCTTTCTTT. The J gene is TRBJ1-1, the V gene TRBV6-5; the D gene is possibly TRBD1 (6 bases). Trimming cost V 4 bases and J 1 base, with 16 bases left between them. The CDR3 consists of 16 residues. In germline, CDR1 is MNHEY, CDR2 SVGAGI.

This chain uses TRBV18 with TRBJ2-7, with 11 nucleotides matching TRBD2. In germline, CDR1 is KGHSH, CDR2 LQKENI. This CDR3 is built from 14 residues. J gave up 4 bases and V 3 bases, and 2 bases lay outside the gene matches. The DNA of the CDR3 is TGTGCCAGCTCACCCGGGACTAGCGGATACGAGCAGTACTTC. Translated: CASSPGTSGYEQYF.

The gene calls are TRBV30 and TRBJ2-1, with TRBD1 matching over 7 bases. The V gene's germline CDR1 is GTSNPN and CDR2 SVGIG (reference sequence). This CDR3 contains 16 residues. The junction had 12 bases not matched to a gene; V was cut back by 2 bases and J by 5 bases. CDR3 DNA: TGTGCCTGGAGTAAGAACTTTGGGGACAGTAACAATGAGCAGTTCTTC. Its translation: CAWSKNFGDSNNEQFF.

J is TRBJ2-3 and V is TRBV2, with 7 bases identical to TRBD1. Germline CDR1 SNHLY, CDR2 FYNNEI. V dropped 7 bases and J dropped 2; count of bases not matched to a gene: 9. CDR3 length: 15 amino acids. The CDR3 DNA reads TGTGCCAGCATAAGGGGGCCAGGGACCACAGATACGCAGTATTTT. Translated, it gives CASIRGPGTTDTQYF. Using reference TRBV2 and TRBJ2-3 for the parts outside the CDR3, the full variable domain is EPEVTQTPSHQVTQMGQEVILRCVPISNHLYFYWYRQILGQKVEFLVSFYNNEISEKSEIFDDQFSVERPDGSNFTLKIRSTKLEDSAMYFCASIRGPGTTDTQYFGPGTRLTVL.

This clone was detected only a few times. CDR3 sequence (DNA): TGTGCCAGCAGGGAGCGCGCCGGGGAGCTGTTTTTT. Protein sequence: CASRERAGELFF. The chain combines TRBV7-2 with TRBJ2-2; D gene unclear. The germline CDR1 and CDR2 sequences are SGHTA and FQGNSA. V lost 6 bases, J lost 6 bases, and 8 bases lay in between. The CDR3 is 12 residues long.

The chain carries TRBV7-6 and TRBJ2-3, with 8 bases matching TRBD2. Germline CDR1 is SGHVS and CDR2 is FNYEAQ. The CDR3 is 11 amino acids. Germline trimming cut 11 bases from V and 6 bases from J; bases unmatched to any gene: 4. The CDR3 loop reads CAAGGGDTQYF. DNA of the CDR3: TGTGCCGCCGGGGGGGGTGATACGCAGTATTTT.

This chain uses TRBV6-1 with TRBJ2-1; the D gene is possibly TRBD1 (6 bases). The germline CDR1 and CDR2 sequences are MNHNS and SASEGT. Trimming cost V 4 bases and J 2 bases, with 18 bases left between them. The CDR3 is 17 amino acids. Here the CDR3 DNA reads TGTGCCAGCAGTGGATCCAGGGGTCTCCCTACCTACAATGAGCAGTTCTTC. It is translated as CASSGSRGLPTYNEQFF.

The V and J genes are TRBV9 and TRBJ2-3; D perhaps matches TRBD1 (5 bases). The CDR3 runs to 16 residues. The V gene lost 0 bases and the J gene lost 4 bases, with 15 bases spanning the gap. Germline lookup yields CDR1 SGDLS and CDR2 YYNGEE. CDR3 region: CASSVAGQGRADTQYF. CDR3 nucleotide sequence: TGTGCCAGCAGCGTAGCGGGCCAGGGTAGGGCAGATACGCAGTATTTT.

V gene TRBV11-3 combines with J gene TRBJ2-5; D might be TRBD2 (6 bases). This CDR3 region has 14 residues. V shed 5 bases and J shed 3 bases, with 13 bases lying between them. Germline V gene data show CDR1 as SGHNT and CDR2 as YENEEA. The CDR3 protein is CASSHSASEETQYF. The CDR3, as DNA: TGTGCCAGCAGCCATTCGGCTAGCGAAGAGACCCAGTACTTC.

The V call is TRBV7-3, the J call TRBJ2-2; 8 positions agree with TRBD2. Losses at the gene ends were 1 base for V and 1 base for J; bases not matched to a gene: 5. The CDR3 is 17 residues long. Germline lookup yields CDR1 SGHTA and CDR2 FQGTGA. DNA of the CDR3: TGTGCCAGCAGCTTAAACCCCAGCGGGAGGAACACCGGGGAGCTGTTTTTT. This codes for CASSLNPSGRNTGELFF.

This clone occurred a few times. The chain employs TRBV25-1 and TRBJ2-3, with no clear D. Germline-derived CDR1 and CDR2 are MGHDK and SYGVNS. CDR3 size: 11 residues. Trimming stripped 8 bases from V and 6 bases from J, with 9 bases between. CDR3 sequence (DNA): TGTGCCAGCGCCCTATACGATACGCAGTATTTT. Amino acids: CASALYDTQYF. The full variable domain, in which reference TRBV25-1 and TRBJ2-3 provide the parts outside the CDR3, is EADIYQTPRYLVIGTGKKITLECSQTMGHDKMYWYQQDPGMELHLIHYSYGVNSTEKGDLSSESTVSRIRTEHFPLTLESARPSHTSQYLCASALYDTQYFGPGTRLTVL.

The chain carries TRBV27 and TRBJ2-7, with D uncertain. The germline gives CDR1 MNHEY, CDR2 SMNVEV (reference sequence). The CDR3 extends over 14 amino acids. The V and J ends lost 2 bases and 1 base respectively, with 9 bases between them. The CDR3 here is CASSLGPVSYEQYF. Written as DNA, the CDR3 is TGTGCCAGCAGTTTAGGGCCAGTTTCCTACGAGCAGTACTTC.

This chain uses TRBV27 with TRBJ2-7, with a tentative D call TRBD1 (6 bases). The CDR3 is 14 amino acids. Trimming removed 2 bases at V and 2 bases at J, with 10 bases between. The germline V gene has CDR1 MNHEY and CDR2 SMNVEV (reference sequence). The CDR3 loop is CASSLNRAAYEQYF. Written as DNA, the CDR3 is TGTGCCAGCAGTTTAAACAGGGCAGCCTACGAGCAGTACTTC.

This clone showed up just a few times. The J gene is TRBJ2-2, the V gene TRBV5-4; TRBD1 matches 8 bases. The ends lost 4 bases at V and 0 bases at J; junction bases unmatched: 5. Germline-derived CDR1 and CDR2 are SGHNT and YYREEE (reference sequence). This CDR3 spans 16 amino acids. The CDR3 DNA reads TGTGCCAGCAGCCTAAACAGGGGGTCGAACACCGGGGAGCTGTTTTTT. Translation gives CASSLNRGSNTGELFF.

This chain joins TRBV2 and TRBJ2-7; D uncertain. The CDR3 runs to 14 residues. Germline V gives CDR1 SNHLY, CDR2 FYNNEI. Trimming stripped 4 bases from V and 3 bases from J, with 13 bases between. In DNA, the CDR3 is TGTGCCAGCAGTGGCCAGGCTGTTCACTACGAGCAGTACTTC. This encodes CASSGQAVHYEQYF.

The table lists this clone with a few counts. The chain combines TRBV5-1 with TRBJ2-5; D perhaps matches TRBD2 (5 bases). The CDR3 loop spans 13 amino acids. The germline gives CDR1 SGHRS, CDR2 YFSETQ. V lost 5 bases and J 5 bases, leaving 13 bases between the germline ends. CDR3 in DNA: TGCGCCAGCAGACCCGACTATAAGGAGACCCAGTACTTC. The encoded protein is CASRPDYKETQYF.

A word on this clone: The germline gene is not matched at one end of the junction; a read error may be the cause. This sequence joins TRBV5-1 and TRBJ2-2, with D perhaps matching TRBD1 (5 bases). The germline CDR1 and CDR2 sequences are SGHRS and YFSETQ. The CDR3 totals 16 residues. The CDR3 DNA sequence: TGCGCAAGCAGCATCGGACAAAACGCGAACACCGGGGAGCTGTTTTTT. Its protein product is CASSIGQNANTGELFF.

This clone showed up just a few times. The chain has TRBV10-3 and TRBJ2-3; TRBD2 agrees at 10 bases. CDR1 ENHRY and CDR2 SYGVKD come from the germline V gene. The CDR3 sequence is 16 residues long. The V gene end was trimmed by 4 bases and the J gene end by 5 bases; junction bases not matched to a gene: 9. Written as DNA, the CDR3 is TGTGCCATCAGTGGACCTAGCGGGGGCTTTGTAGATACGCAGTATTTT. This sequence encodes CAISGPSGGFVDTQYF.

The CDR3 spells CASSDQGETQYF. CDR3 sequence (DNA): TGTGCCAGCAGTGATCAGGGAGAGACCCAGTACTTC. The chain carries TRBV6-1 and TRBJ2-5, with D possibly matching TRBD1 (5 bases). The length of the CDR3 is 12 residues. Trimming removed 3 bases from V and 4 bases from J, with 6 bases in between. Germline lookup yields CDR1 MNHNS and CDR2 SASEGT.

This clone has only a few counts. This chain uses TRBV29-1 with TRBJ1-4; D not resolved. The V end lost 3 bases, the J end lost 4 bases, and 9 bases lay between the germline ends. The length of the CDR3 is 13 residues. Germline values: CDR1 SQVTM, CDR2 ANQGSEA. The CDR3 DNA reads TGCAGCGTTGACGGGAGGGTTAATGAAAAACTGTTTTTT. As protein: CSVDGRVNEKLFF.

This clone came up a few times. The V call is TRBV5-1, the J call TRBJ2-7, with 8 positions matching TRBD1. This CDR3 has 15 residues. The J segment lost 0 bases and the V segment lost 5 bases, leaving 7 bases of the junction unmatched. The V gene's germline CDR1 is SGHRS and CDR2 YFSETQ. CDR3 DNA sequence: TGCGCCAGCAGAGAAGACAGGGGCCACTCCTACGAGCAGTACTTC. Its translation: CASREDRGHSYEQYF. The full variable domain, completed using reference TRBV5-1 and TRBJ2-7, is KAGVTQTPRYLIKTRGQQVTLSCSPISGHRSVSWYQQTPGQGLQFLFEYFSETQRNKGNFPGRFSGRQFSNSRSEMNVSTLELGDSALYLCASREDRGHSYEQYFGPGTRLTVT.